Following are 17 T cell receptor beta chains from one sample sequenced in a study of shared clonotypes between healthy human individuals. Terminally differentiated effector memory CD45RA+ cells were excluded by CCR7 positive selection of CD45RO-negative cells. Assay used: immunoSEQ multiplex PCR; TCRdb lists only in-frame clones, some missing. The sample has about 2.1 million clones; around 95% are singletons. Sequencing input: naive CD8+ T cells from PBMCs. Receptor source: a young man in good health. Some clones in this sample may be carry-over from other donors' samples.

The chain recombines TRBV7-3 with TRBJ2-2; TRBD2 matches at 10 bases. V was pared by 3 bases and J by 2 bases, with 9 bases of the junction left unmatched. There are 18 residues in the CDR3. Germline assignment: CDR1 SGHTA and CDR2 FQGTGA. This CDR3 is CASSFSGLAGANTGELFF. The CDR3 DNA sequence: TGTGCCAGCAGCTTTTCGGGGCTAGCGGGAGCAAACACCGGGGAGCTGTTTTTT.

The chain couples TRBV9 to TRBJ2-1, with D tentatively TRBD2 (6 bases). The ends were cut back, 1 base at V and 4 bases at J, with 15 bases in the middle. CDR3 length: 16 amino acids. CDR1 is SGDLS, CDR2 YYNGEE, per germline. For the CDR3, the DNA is TGTGCCAGCAGCGTAAGGGCGGCGGGGCTATACAATGAGCAGTTCTTC. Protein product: CASSVRAAGLYNEQFF.

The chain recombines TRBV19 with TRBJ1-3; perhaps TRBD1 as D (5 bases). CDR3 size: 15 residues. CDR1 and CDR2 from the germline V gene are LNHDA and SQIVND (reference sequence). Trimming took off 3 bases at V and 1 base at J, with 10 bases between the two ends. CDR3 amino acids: CASSIQGGSGNTIYF. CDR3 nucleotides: TGTGCCAGTAGTATTCAGGGTGGATCTGGAAACACCATATATTTT. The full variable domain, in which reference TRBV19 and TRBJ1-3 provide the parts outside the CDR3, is DGGITQSPKYLFRKEGQNVTLSCEQNLNHDAMYWYRQDPGQGLRLIYYSQIVNDFQKGDIAEGYSVSREKKESFPLTVTSAQKNPTAFYLCASSIQGGSGNTIYFGEGSWLTVV.

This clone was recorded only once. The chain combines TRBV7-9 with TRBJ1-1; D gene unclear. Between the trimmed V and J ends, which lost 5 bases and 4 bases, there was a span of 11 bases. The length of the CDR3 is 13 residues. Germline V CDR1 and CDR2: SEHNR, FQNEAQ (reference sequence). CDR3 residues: CASSPKAPTEAFF. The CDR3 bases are TGTGCCAGCAGCCCAAAGGCCCCCACTGAAGCTTTCTTT.

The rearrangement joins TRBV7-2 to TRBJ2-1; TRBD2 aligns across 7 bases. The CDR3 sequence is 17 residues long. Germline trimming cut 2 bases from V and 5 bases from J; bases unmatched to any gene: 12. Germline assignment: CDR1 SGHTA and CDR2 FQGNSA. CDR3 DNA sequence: TGTGCCAGCAGCTTATTGTTTCTAGCGGAGGAAGACAATGAGCAGTTCTTC. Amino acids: CASSLLFLAEEDNEQFF.

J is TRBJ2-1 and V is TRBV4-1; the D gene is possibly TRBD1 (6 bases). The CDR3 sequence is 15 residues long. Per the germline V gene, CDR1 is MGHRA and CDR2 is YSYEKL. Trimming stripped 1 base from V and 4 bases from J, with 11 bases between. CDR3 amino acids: CASSQVNRAYNEQFF. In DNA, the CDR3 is TGCGCCAGCAGCCAAGTGAACAGGGCATACAATGAGCAGTTCTTC.

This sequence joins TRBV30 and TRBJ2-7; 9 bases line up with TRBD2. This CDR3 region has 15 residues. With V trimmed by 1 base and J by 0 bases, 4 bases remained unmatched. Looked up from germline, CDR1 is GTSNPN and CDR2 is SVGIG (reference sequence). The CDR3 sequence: CAWSGGGRASYEQYF. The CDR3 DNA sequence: TGTGCCTGGAGTGGCGGCGGGAGGGCCTCCTACGAGCAGTACTTC.

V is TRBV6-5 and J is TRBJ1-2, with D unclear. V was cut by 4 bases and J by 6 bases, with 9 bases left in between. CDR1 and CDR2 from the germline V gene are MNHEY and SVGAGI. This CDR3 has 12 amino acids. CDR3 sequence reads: CASSSEEDGYTF. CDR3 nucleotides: TGTGCCAGCAGTTCGGAGGAGGATGGCTACACCTTC.

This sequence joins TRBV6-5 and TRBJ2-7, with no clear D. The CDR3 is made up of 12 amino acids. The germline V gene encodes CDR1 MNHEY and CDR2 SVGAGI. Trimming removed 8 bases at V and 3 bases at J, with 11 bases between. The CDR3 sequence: CASYAVSYEQYF. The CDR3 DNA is TGTGCCAGCTACGCGGTCAGCTACGAGCAGTACTTC.

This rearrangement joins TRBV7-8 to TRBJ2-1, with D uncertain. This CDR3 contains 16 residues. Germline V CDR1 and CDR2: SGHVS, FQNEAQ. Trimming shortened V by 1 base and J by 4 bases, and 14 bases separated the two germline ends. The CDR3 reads CASSLEASSPYNEQFF. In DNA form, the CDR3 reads TGTGCCAGCAGCTTAGAAGCCAGCAGTCCTTACAATGAGCAGTTCTTC.

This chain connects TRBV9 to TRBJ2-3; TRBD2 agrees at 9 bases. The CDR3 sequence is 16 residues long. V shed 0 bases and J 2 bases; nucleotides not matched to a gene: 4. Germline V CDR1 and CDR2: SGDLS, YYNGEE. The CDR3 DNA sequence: TGTGCCAGCAGCGTAGGACTAGCGGACAACACAGATACGCAGTATTTT. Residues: CASSVGLADNTDTQYF.

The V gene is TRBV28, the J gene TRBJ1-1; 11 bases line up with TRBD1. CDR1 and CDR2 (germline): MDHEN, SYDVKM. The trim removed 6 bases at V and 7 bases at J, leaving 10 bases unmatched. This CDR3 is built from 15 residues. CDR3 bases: TGTGCCAGCAGGAGTCCGGGACAGGGGGGAGATGAAGCTTTCTTT. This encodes CASRSPGQGGDEAFF.

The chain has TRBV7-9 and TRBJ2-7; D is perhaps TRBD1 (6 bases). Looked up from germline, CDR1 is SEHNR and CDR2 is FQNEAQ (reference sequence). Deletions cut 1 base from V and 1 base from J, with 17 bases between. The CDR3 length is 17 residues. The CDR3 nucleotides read TGTGCCAGCAGCTTAGTAAATGTAGACGGGACATCCTACGAGCAGTACTTC. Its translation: CASSLVNVDGTSYEQYF.

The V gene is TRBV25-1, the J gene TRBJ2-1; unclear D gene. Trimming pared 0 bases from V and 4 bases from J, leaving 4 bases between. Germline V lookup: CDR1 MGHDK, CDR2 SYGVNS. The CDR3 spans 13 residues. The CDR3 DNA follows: TGTGCCAGCAGTGAATATGGTTACAATGAGCAGTTCTTC. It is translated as CASSEYGYNEQFF. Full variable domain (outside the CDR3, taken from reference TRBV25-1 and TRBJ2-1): EADIYQTPRYLVIGTGKKITLECSQTMGHDKMYWYQQDPGMELHLIHYSYGVNSTEKGDLSSESTVSRIRTEHFPLTLESARPSHTSQYLCASSEYGYNEQFFGPGTRLTVL.

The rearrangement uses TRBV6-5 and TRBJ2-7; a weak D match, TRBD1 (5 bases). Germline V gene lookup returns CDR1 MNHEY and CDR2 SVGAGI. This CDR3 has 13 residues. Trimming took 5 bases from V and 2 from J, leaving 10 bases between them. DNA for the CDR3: TGTGCCAGCAGTGAGACAGTCACCTACGAGCAGTACTTC. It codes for CASSETVTYEQYF.

The CDR3: CASDRSKSAITDTQYF. DNA for the CDR3: TGTGCCAGCGACCGCTCGAAGAGTGCCATCACAGATACGCAGTATTTT. The V call is TRBV5-8, the J call TRBJ2-3; D is ambiguous. V was shortened by 7 bases and J by 2 bases, with 20 bases between the two germline ends. The CDR3 is 16 amino acids. CDR1 and CDR2 from the germline V gene are SGHTS and YDEGEE.

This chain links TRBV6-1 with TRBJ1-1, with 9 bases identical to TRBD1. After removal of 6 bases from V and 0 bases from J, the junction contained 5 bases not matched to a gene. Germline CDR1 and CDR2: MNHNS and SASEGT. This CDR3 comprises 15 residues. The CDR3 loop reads CASRDRGIMNTEAFF. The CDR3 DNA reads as TGTGCCAGCAGGGACAGGGGAATCATGAACACTGAAGCTTTCTTT.